The 18 T cell receptor beta chains presented below share a single source sample, sequenced in a study of blood T cell repertoires in COVID-19. The repertoire was sequenced with immunoSEQ multiplex PCR; TCRdb's copy has only in-frame clones and lacks some. This sample yields around 220,000 clones, of which 90% are seen a single time; over 12% belongs to the top ten. Sequenced material: PBMCs or T cells enriched from blood (not recorded which). These receptors all stem from a man in his thirties or forties who had been exposed to COVID-19.

This sequence joins TRBV6-5 and TRBJ2-2; D may be TRBD1 (6 bases). Germline V gene data show CDR1 as MNHEY and CDR2 as SVGAGI. The CDR3 length is 15 residues. V was trimmed by 5 bases and J by 4 bases, leaving 14 bases between them. The CDR3 coding sequence is TGTGCCAGCAGTCAACAGGGTGCGGTCACCGGGGAGCTGTTTTTT. Amino acid sequence: CASSQQGAVTGELFF.

The chain couples TRBV5-5 to TRBJ2-5, with TRBD1 matching over 8 bases. Germline trimming cut 0 bases from V and 3 bases from J; bases unmatched to any gene: 7. CDR1 and CDR2 (germline): SGHKS, YYEKEE (reference sequence). This CDR3 contains 16 residues. The DNA of the CDR3 is TGTGCCAGCAGCTTGGTCCTGTCAGGGGGCGAAGAGACCCAGTACTTC. Translation gives CASSLVLSGGEETQYF.

Only one count was recorded for this clone. This sequence joins TRBV12-3 or TRBV12-4 and TRBJ2-1; maybe TRBD2 (5 bases). The ends were cut back, 8 bases at V and 3 bases at J, with 11 bases in the middle. CDR3 length: 13 amino acids. The CDR3 nucleotides read TGTGCCAGCGGTCTAGCCAGCTACAATGAGCAGTTCTTC. This sequence encodes CASGLASYNEQFF.

This chain connects TRBV2 to TRBJ1-4; D unresolved. This CDR3 region has 14 residues. Per germline, CDR1 SNHLY and CDR2 FYNNEI. V was shortened by 4 bases and J by 8 bases, with 14 bases between the two germline ends. The CDR3: CASSGPDFREKLFF. The CDR3 DNA sequence: TGTGCCAGCAGTGGTCCGGACTTTCGGGAAAAACTGTTTTTT.

The rearrangement links TRBV3-1 (or the pseudogene TRBV3-2) to TRBJ1-5; D is undetermined. The ends were cut back, 0 bases at V and 6 bases at J, with 6 bases in the middle. The length of the CDR3 is 13 residues. CDR1 is LGHDT and CDR2 is YNNKEL in the germline V gene (reference sequence). DNA of the CDR3: TGTGCCAGCAGCCAAGATTCCCTTCAGCCCCAGCATTTT. Residues: CASSQDSLQPQHF.

The genes are TRBV5-8 and TRBJ1-5, with 10 bases lining up with TRBD1. Trimming cost V 3 bases and J 4 bases; bases outside gene matches: 13. Germline CDR1 and CDR2: SGHTS and YDEGEE. This CDR3 has 18 residues. The CDR3: CASSSGTGVPTQNQPQHF. CDR3 coding DNA: TGTGCCAGCAGCTCGGGGACAGGGGTCCCAACGCAGAATCAGCCCCAGCATTTT.

The V and J genes are TRBV5-8 and TRBJ2-2; D is perhaps TRBD1 (6 bases). Trimming left V 4 bases short and J 7 bases short, with 20 bases between. The CDR3 contains 16 residues. Germline V gives CDR1 SGHTS, CDR2 YDEGEE. The CDR3 nucleotides are TGTGCCAGCAGCCTTTGGGGCAGGGGTTATGACGGGGAGCTGTTTTTT. It codes for CASSLWGRGYDGELFF.

The chain uses TRBV6-2 or TRBV6-3 and TRBJ2-2; D is perhaps TRBD1 (6 bases). Germline V gives CDR1 MNHEY, CDR2 SVGEGT. The CDR3 totals 15 residues. The V end was cut by 4 bases, the J end by 4 bases, with 13 bases between. CDR3 sequence: CASSLGQPPTGELFF. CDR3 in DNA: TGTGCCAGCAGTTTGGGACAACCTCCCACCGGGGAGCTGTTTTTT.

In DNA, the CDR3 is TGCGCCAGCAGCACGGGACAGGCGAATCAGCCCCAGCATTTT. Translation gives CASSTGQANQPQHF. The chain links TRBV5-1 to TRBJ1-5; 8 bases agree with TRBD1. The germline V gene encodes CDR1 SGHRS and CDR2 YFSETQ. Trimming took 4 bases from V and 4 from J; bases not matched to a gene: 4. The CDR3 is 14 amino acids.

This chain links TRBV18 with TRBJ1-5, with D unresolved. This CDR3 region has 13 residues. The V gene lost 5 bases and the J gene lost 0 bases, with 5 bases spanning the gap. CDR1 KGHSH and CDR2 LQKENI come from the germline V gene. This CDR3 reads CASSYNSNQPQHF. Written as DNA, the CDR3 is TGTGCCAGCTCATATAATAGCAATCAGCCCCAGCATTTT.

In regard to this clone: Germline is not matched at one junction end, which may reflect a read error. The V and J genes are TRBV6-2 or TRBV6-3 and TRBJ2-2; TRBD2 matches 8 bases. Per the germline V gene, CDR1 is MNHEY and CDR2 is SVGEGT. CDR3 size: 16 residues. CDR3 DNA sequence: TGTGCCAGCAGTCACTCGCCGGGACTAGTACCCGGGGAGCTGTTTTTT. Translated, it gives CASSHSPGLVPGELFF.

The V gene is TRBV12-3 or TRBV12-4, the J gene TRBJ1-1; D perhaps matches TRBD1 (5 bases). Trimming took 5 bases from V and 11 from J, leaving 18 bases between them. The CDR3 length is 13 residues. The CDR3 DNA is TGTGCCAGCAGTGGCTGGGGGGTGACAGTGGCTTTCTTT. Protein sequence: CASSGWGVTVAFF.

There are a few counts of this clone. The chain employs TRBV7-2 and TRBJ1-2, with 7 bases fitting TRBD1. J gave up 12 bases and V 1 base, and 11 bases lay outside the gene matches. Germline CDR1 and CDR2: SGHTA and FQGNSA. The CDR3 loop spans 14 amino acids. The CDR3 is CASSLVDRSPEDTF. The DNA of the CDR3 is TGTGCCAGCAGCTTAGTGGACAGGAGCCCCGAGGACACCTTC. The whole variable domain, remainder taken from reference TRBV7-2 and TRBJ1-2, is GAGVSQSPSNKVTEKGKDVELRCDPISGHTALYWYRQSLGQGLEFLIYFQGNSAPDKSGLPSDRFSAERTGGSVSTLTIQRTQQEDSAVYLCASSLVDRSPEDTFGSGTRLTVV.

The chain combines TRBV12-3 or TRBV12-4 with TRBJ1-6; no definite D call. The CDR3 has 12 residues. Deletions cut 3 bases from V and 9 bases from J, with 6 bases between. The CDR3 reads CASSFAGSPLHF. The CDR3 DNA is TGTGCCAGCAGTTTTGCGGGTTCACCCCTCCACTTT.

The J gene is TRBJ1-4, the V gene TRBV14, with D possibly matching TRBD1 (5 bases). CDR1 is SGHDN, CDR2 FVKESK, per germline. The ends were cut back, 0 bases at V and 6 bases at J, with 14 bases in the middle. The CDR3 extends over 16 amino acids. The CDR3 reads CASSQDGWRGDEKLFF. The CDR3 nucleotides read TGTGCCAGCAGCCAAGACGGGTGGAGGGGAGATGAAAAACTGTTTTTT.

This chain joins TRBV12-3 or TRBV12-4 and TRBJ1-1; tentatively, D is TRBD1 (6 bases). CDR3 size: 11 residues. The V end lost 4 bases, the J end lost 8 bases, and 8 bases lay between the germline ends. CDR3 loop: CASSYQGEAFF. The CDR3 DNA sequence: TGTGCCAGCAGTTATCAGGGGGAAGCTTTCTTT.

The chain has TRBV5-1 and TRBJ1-4, with TRBD1 matching 7 bases. J lost 0 bases, V lost 3 bases, and 8 bases had no gene match. Per the germline V gene, CDR1 is SGHRS and CDR2 is YFSETQ. This CDR3 has 17 amino acids. The CDR3 loop reads CASSWEGQATTNEKLFF. DNA of the CDR3: TGCGCCAGCAGCTGGGAAGGACAGGCCACAACTAATGAAAAACTGTTTTTT.

The chain joins TRBV3-1 (or the pseudogene TRBV3-2) to TRBJ2-5; TRBD1 might be the D (5 bases). The V end was cut by 1 base, the J end by 5 bases, with 17 bases between. Germline CDR1 is LGHDT and CDR2 is YNNKEL (reference sequence). The CDR3 spans 16 residues. CDR3 protein: CASSQGGVGIDETQYF. CDR3 bases: TGTGCCAGCAGCCAAGGGGGCGTTGGTATCGATGAGACCCAGTACTTC.